Presented here are 17 T cell receptor beta chains from one specimen sequenced in a study of blood T cell repertoires in COVID-19. Only in-frame clones appear in the TCRdb table, and some are missing; sequencing was by immunoSEQ multiplex PCR. Of about 150,000 clones listed, more than 75% are singletons. Sequencing was performed on peripheral blood. The receptors stem from a human donor with acute or convalescent COVID-19. The donor label of this sample is uncertain.

The sample holds one count of this clone. The J gene is TRBJ1-6, the V gene TRBV30; D gene ambiguous. The germline V gene has CDR1 GTSNPN and CDR2 SVGIG (reference sequence). The CDR3 spans 13 residues. The V end lost 4 bases, the J end lost 4 bases, and 8 bases lay between the germline ends. The CDR3 loop is CAWTPQYNSPLHF. The DNA for the CDR3 is TGTGCCTGGACGCCCCAGTATAATTCACCCCTCCACTTT.

The gene calls are TRBV19 and TRBJ2-7, with a tentative D call TRBD1 (6 bases). Per germline, CDR1 LNHDA and CDR2 SQIVND (reference sequence). The CDR3 is made up of 13 amino acids. V lost 8 bases, J lost 4 bases, and 15 bases lay in between. The CDR3 sequence: CASSRDTEYEQYF. DNA for the CDR3: TGTGCCAGTTCCAGGGACACAGAGTACGAGCAGTACTTC.

This clone was seen more than once but under ten times. The chain joins TRBV27 to TRBJ2-3; the D is unclear. The length of the CDR3 is 12 residues. Trimming left V 3 bases short and J 7 bases short, with 8 bases between. The germline V gene encodes CDR1 MNHEY and CDR2 SMNVEV (reference sequence). CDR3 in amino acids: CASSFGQNTQYF. The CDR3 bases are TGTGCCAGCAGTTTTGGGCAGAATACGCAGTATTTT.

At least ten counts were recorded for this clone. The chain recombines TRBV30 with TRBJ2-1; tentative D call: TRBD2 (7 bases). Trimming shortened V by 5 bases and J by 5 bases, and 19 bases separated the two germline ends. The germline gives CDR1 GTSNPN, CDR2 SVGIG (reference sequence). This CDR3 is built from 15 residues. For the CDR3, the DNA is TGTGCCTGGGTTCCCGGCGGGGGCACTCACAATGAGCAGTTCTTC. This gives the protein CAWVPGGGTHNEQFF.

V usage is TRBV30 and J usage is TRBJ2-1; TRBD2 agrees at 11 bases. V was clipped by 2 bases and J by 4 bases; unmatched bases: 7. This CDR3 is 16 amino acids long. In germline, CDR1 is GTSNPN, CDR2 SVGIG (reference sequence). The CDR3 coding sequence is TGTGCCTGGAGTTCCTTAGCGGGGGGGCAATACAATGAGCAGTTCTTC. This sequence encodes CAWSSLAGGQYNEQFF.

This chain joins TRBV29-1 and TRBJ1-2; D is undetermined. CDR3 length: 13 residues. The germline gives CDR1 SQVTM, CDR2 ANQGSEA. V was trimmed by 4 bases and J by 5 bases, leaving 14 bases between them. CDR3 residues: CSVGGGLGYGYTF. In nucleotides, the CDR3 is TGCAGCGTTGGTGGCGGGTTGGGGTATGGCTACACCTTC.

This rearrangement joins TRBV7-2 to TRBJ1-2; D might be TRBD1 (5 bases). Germline CDR1 is SGHTA and CDR2 is FQGNSA. CDR3 length: 15 residues. Trimming took 1 base from V and 3 from J, leaving 12 bases between them. The CDR3 here is CASSLVAGSDYGYTF. The CDR3 DNA is TGTGCCAGCAGCTTAGTCGCAGGGTCGGACTATGGCTACACCTTC.

The gene calls are TRBV18 and TRBJ2-5; 13 nucleotides match TRBD2. With V trimmed by 4 bases and J by 0 bases, 2 bases remained unmatched. Per the germline V gene, CDR1 is KGHSH and CDR2 is LQKENI. The CDR3 totals 16 residues. For the CDR3, the DNA is TGTGCCAGCTCACGGACTAGCGGGGGATACCAAGAGACCCAGTACTTC. This encodes CASSRTSGGYQETQYF.

This chain links TRBV29-1 with TRBJ2-7, with 9 bases identical to TRBD1. CDR3 length: 13 residues. The V gene's germline CDR1 is SQVTM and CDR2 ANQGSEA. With V trimmed by 6 bases and J by 4 bases, 7 bases remained unmatched. The CDR3 region is CSVSTGGIYEQYF. CDR3 nucleotides: TGCAGCGTCTCAACAGGGGGCATTTACGAGCAGTACTTC.

V usage is TRBV3-1 (or the pseudogene TRBV3-2) and J usage is TRBJ1-5, with 9 bases matching TRBD1. The germline gives CDR1 LGHDT, CDR2 YNNKEL (reference sequence). CDR3 length: 16 amino acids. The V gene end was trimmed by 4 bases and the J gene end by 5 bases; junction bases not matched to a gene: 9. The CDR3 loop reads CASSPSTGGTDQPQHF. CDR3 DNA sequence: TGTGCCAGCAGCCCTTCGACAGGGGGAACGGATCAGCCCCAGCATTTT.

This clone was seen more than once but under ten times. The CDR3 here is CASSVLQLTRGEQFF. The CDR3 DNA follows: TGTGCCAGCAGTGTCCTACAGCTGACAAGGGGGGAGCAGTTCTTC. V and J are TRBV2 and TRBJ2-1; D possibly corresponds to TRBD1 (6 bases). V gave up 4 bases and J gave up 10 bases, with 20 bases separating them. Germline values: CDR1 SNHLY, CDR2 FYNNEI. The CDR3 spans 15 residues.

V usage is TRBV10-1 and J usage is TRBJ2-3; 9 nucleotides align to TRBD1. The V and J ends lost 1 base and 3 bases, in that order; junction bases with no gene match: 8. Per the germline V gene, CDR1 is WNHNN and CDR2 is SYGVQD (reference sequence). The CDR3 sequence is 17 residues long. The CDR3 sequence: CASSEFPGQGLTDTQYF. The CDR3, as DNA: TGCGCCAGCAGTGAGTTCCCGGGACAGGGACTTACAGATACGCAGTATTTT.

A few counts support this clone. The V and J genes are TRBV6-4 and TRBJ1-2; D not certain. CDR1 and CDR2 from the germline V gene are MRHNA and SNTAGT. The CDR3 length is 14 residues. Trimming removed 7 bases at V and 0 bases at J, with 12 bases between. CDR3 DNA sequence: TGTGCCAGCAAAAGTACAACCTCTAACTATGGCTACACCTTC. Its translation: CASKSTTSNYGYTF.

CDR3 residues: CASSQITGDLYEQYF. As DNA, the CDR3 is TGCGCCAGCAGCCAAATAACGGGGGATCTCTACGAGCAGTACTTC. The rearrangement joins TRBV4-1 to TRBJ2-7; D is perhaps TRBD2 (6 bases). Germline lookup yields CDR1 MGHRA and CDR2 YSYEKL. The CDR3 has 15 residues. V was clipped by 2 bases and J by 3 bases, with 14 bases between them.

CDR3 in DNA: TGTGCCAGCAGTGAACCGGACAGCCCTAGCACAGATACGCAGTATTTT. Its protein is CASSEPDSPSTDTQYF. The V and J genes are TRBV2 and TRBJ2-3, with D possibly being TRBD1 (6 bases). CDR3 length: 16 amino acids. CDR1 and CDR2 (germline): SNHLY, FYNNEI. V was shortened by 2 bases and J by 0 bases, with 12 bases between the two germline ends.

The rearrangement links TRBV15 to TRBJ2-3; TRBD1 agrees at 8 bases. This CDR3 is 17 amino acids long. Looked up from germline, CDR1 is LNHNV and CDR2 is YYDKDF (reference sequence). The V gene end was trimmed by 4 bases and the J gene end by 5 bases; junction bases not matched to a gene: 14. The CDR3 protein is CATSIPDRGFGRDTQYF. Written as DNA, the CDR3 is TGTGCCACCAGCATCCCCGACAGGGGCTTTGGAAGAGATACGCAGTATTTT.

As for this clone: The junction and the germline gene differ at one end; a read error may be behind it. This chain uses TRBV30 with TRBJ2-7; D possibly uses TRBD1 or TRBD2 (5 bases each). Germline CDR1 GTSNPN, CDR2 SVGIG (reference sequence). The CDR3 has 12 residues. CDR3 amino acids: CASGPDSHEQYF. DNA for the CDR3: TGTGCCTCGGGACCTGACTCCCACGAGCAGTACTTC. Full variable domain (outside the CDR3, taken from reference TRBV30 and TRBJ2-7): SQTIHQWPATLVQPVGSPLSLECTVEGTSNPNLYWYRQAAGRGLQLLFYSVGIGQISSEVPQNLSASRPQDRQFILSSKKLLLSDSGFYLCASGPDSHEQYFGPGTRLTVT.